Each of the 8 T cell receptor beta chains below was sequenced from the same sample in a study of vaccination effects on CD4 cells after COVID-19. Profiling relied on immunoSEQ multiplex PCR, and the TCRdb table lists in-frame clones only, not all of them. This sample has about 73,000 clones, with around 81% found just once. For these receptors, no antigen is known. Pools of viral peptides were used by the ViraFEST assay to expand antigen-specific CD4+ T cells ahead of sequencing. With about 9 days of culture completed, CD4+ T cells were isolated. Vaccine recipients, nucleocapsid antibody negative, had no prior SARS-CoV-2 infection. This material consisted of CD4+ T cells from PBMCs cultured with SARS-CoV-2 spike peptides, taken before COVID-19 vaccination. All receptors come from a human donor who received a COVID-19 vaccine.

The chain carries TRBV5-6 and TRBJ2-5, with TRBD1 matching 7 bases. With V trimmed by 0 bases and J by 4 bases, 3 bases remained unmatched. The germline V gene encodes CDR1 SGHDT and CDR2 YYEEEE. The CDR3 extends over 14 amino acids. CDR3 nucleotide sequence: TGTGCCAGCAGCTTGGACAGGGGTGGAGAGACCCAGTACTTC. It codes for CASSLDRGGETQYF.

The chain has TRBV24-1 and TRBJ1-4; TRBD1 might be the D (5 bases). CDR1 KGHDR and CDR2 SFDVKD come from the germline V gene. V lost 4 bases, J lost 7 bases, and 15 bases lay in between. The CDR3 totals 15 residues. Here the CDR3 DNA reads TGTGCCACCAGTGAAGGCTCCGCGGGGGGTGAAAAACTGTTTTTT. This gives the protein CATSEGSAGGEKLFF.

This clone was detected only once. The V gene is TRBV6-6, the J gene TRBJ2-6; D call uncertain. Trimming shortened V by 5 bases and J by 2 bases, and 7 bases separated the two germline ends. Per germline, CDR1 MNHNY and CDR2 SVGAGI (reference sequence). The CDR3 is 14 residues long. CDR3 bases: TGTGCCAGCAGTCCGTTCGCTGGGGCCAACGTCCTGACTTTC. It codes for CASSPFAGANVLTF.

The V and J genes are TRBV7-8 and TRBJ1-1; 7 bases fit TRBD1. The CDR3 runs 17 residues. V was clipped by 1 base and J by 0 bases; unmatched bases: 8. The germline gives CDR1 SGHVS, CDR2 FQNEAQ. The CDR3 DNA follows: TGTGCCAGCAGCTTAGAGACAGGGATTCTCATGAACACTGAAGCTTTCTTT. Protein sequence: CASSLETGILMNTEAFF.

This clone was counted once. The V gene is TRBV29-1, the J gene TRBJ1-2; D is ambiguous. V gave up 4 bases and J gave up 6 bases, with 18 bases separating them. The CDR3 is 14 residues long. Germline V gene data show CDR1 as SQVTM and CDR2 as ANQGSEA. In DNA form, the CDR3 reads TGCAGCGTTGCGAGGAGCACAACGCTCGATGGCTACACCTTC. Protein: CSVARSTTLDGYTF.

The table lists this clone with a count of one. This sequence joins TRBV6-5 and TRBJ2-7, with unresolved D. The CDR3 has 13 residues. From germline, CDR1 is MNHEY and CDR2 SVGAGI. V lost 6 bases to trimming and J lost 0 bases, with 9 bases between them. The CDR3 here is CASSPASSYEQYV. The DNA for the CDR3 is TGTGCCAGCAGCCCGGCTTCCTCCTACGAGCAGTACGTC.

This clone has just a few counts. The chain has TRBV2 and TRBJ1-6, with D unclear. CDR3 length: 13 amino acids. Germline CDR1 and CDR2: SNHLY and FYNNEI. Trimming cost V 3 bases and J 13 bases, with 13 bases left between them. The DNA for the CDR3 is TGTGCCAGCAGTGAGGACTCACGGTCGCCCCTCCACTTT. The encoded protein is CASSEDSRSPLHF.

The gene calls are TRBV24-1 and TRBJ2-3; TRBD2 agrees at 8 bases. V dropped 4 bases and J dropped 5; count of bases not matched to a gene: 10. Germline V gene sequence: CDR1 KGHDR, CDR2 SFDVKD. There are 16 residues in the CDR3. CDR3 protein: CATSDTEAGVEDTQYF. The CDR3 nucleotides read TGTGCCACCAGTGACACTGAAGCGGGGGTGGAAGATACGCAGTATTTT.